This T cell receptor beta chain was sequenced for a study of blood T cell repertoires in COVID-19. Between the trimmed V and J ends, which lost 7 bases and 4 bases, there was a span of 9 bases. The CDR3 spans 12 residues. Germline V CDR1 and CDR2: MNHEY, SMNVEV (reference sequence). Generated by immunoSEQ multiplex PCR, the TCRdb table keeps only in-frame clones and is missing some. The profile covers about 150,000 clones, with just over 85% appearing a single time and roughly 3.5% taken by the ten largest. The genes are TRBV27 and TRBJ2-3; D possibly corresponds to TRBD1 (5 bases). Sequenced sample: peripheral blood. This clonotype originated in a man aged 70-80 years with acute or convalescent COVID-19. CDR3 sequence reads: CASKSRADTQYF. The CDR3 nucleotides read TGTGCCAGCAAGTCCAGGGCAGATACGCAGTATTTT.